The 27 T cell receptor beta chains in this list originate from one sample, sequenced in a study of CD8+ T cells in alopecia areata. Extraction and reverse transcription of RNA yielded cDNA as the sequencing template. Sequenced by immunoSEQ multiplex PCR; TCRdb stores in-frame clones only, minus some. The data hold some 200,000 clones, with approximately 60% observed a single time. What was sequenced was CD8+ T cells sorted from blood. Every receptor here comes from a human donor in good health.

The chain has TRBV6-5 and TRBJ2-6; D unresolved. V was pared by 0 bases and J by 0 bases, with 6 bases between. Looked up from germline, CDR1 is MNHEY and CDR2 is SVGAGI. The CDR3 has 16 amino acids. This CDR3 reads CASSYSFLSGANVLTF. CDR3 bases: TGTGCCAGCAGTTACTCCTTTCTCTCTGGGGCCAACGTCCTGACTTTC.

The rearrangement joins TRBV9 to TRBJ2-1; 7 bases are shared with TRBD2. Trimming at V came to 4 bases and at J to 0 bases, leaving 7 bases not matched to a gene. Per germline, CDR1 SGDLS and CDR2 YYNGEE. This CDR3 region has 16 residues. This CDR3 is CASSPAGTTSYNEQFF. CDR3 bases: TGTGCCAGCAGCCCCGCCGGGACTACCTCCTACAATGAGCAGTTCTTC.

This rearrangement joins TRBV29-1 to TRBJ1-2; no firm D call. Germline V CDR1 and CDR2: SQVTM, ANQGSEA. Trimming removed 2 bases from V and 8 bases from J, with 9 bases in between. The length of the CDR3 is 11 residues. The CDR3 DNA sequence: TGCAGCGTTGAATACGCGGGAGGCTACACCTTC. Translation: CSVEYAGGYTF.

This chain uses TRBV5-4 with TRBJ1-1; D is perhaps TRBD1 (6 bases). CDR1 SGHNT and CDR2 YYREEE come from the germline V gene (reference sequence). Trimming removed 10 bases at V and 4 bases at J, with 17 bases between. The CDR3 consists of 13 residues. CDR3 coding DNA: TGTGCCCTTCGGGGGGCCGGAAGCACTGAAGCTTTCTTT. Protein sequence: CALRGAGSTEAFF.

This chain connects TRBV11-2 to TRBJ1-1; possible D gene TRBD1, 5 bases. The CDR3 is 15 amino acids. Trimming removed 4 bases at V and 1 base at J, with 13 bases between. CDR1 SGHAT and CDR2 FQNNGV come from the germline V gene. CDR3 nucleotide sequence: TGTGCCAGCAGCTCATATCTAGGGGAGAACACTGAAGCTTTCTTT. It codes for CASSSYLGENTEAFF.

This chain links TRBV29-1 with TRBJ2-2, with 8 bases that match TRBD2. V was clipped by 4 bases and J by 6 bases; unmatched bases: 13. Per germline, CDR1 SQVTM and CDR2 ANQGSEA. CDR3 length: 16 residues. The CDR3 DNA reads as TGCAGCGTTGCTGGGGCGACGGGGGGGATTCCCGGGGAGCTGTTTTTT. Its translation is CSVAGATGGIPGELFF.

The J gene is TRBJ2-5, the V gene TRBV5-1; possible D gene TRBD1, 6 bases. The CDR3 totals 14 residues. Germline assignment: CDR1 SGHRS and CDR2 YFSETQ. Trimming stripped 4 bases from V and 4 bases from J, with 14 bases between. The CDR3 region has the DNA TGCGCCAGCAGCGGGGGCCGTGGTTTAGAGACCCAGTACTTC. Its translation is CASSGGRGLETQYF. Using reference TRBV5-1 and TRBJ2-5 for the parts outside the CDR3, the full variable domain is KAGVTQTPRYLIKTRGQQVTLSCSPISGHRSVSWYQQTPGQGLQFLFEYFSETQRNKGNFPGRFSGRQFSNSRSEMNVSTLELGDSALYLCASSGGRGLETQYFGPGTRLLVL.

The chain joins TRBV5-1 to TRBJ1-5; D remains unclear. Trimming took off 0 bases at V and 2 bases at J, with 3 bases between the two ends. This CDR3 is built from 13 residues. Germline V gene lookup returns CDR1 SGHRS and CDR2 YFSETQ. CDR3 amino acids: CASSLAGNQPQHF. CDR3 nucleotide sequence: TGCGCCAGCAGCTTGGCCGGCAATCAGCCCCAGCATTTT.

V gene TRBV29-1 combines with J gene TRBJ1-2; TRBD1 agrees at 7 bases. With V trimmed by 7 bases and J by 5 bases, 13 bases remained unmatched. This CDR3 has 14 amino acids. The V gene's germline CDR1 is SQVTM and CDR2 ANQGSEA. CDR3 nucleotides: TGCAGCGCCGAGGGTGGACAGGCAGGGTATGGCTACACCTTC. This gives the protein CSAEGGQAGYGYTF.

The CDR3 DNA reads as TGTGCCAGCAGCTACTACCACGAGCAGTACTTC. Encoded protein: CASSYYHEQYF. The chain employs TRBV11-2 and TRBJ2-7; D is unclear. The CDR3 totals 11 residues. Trimming took off 4 bases at V and 5 bases at J, with 6 bases between the two ends. CDR1 is SGHAT, CDR2 FQNNGV, per germline. The entire variable domain, with the rest obtained from reference TRBV11-2 and TRBJ2-7, is as follows: EAGVAQSPRYKIIEKRQSVAFWCNPISGHATLYWYQQILGQGPKLLIQFQNNGVVDDSQLPKDRFSAERLKGVDSTLKIQPAKLEDSAVYLCASSYYHEQYFGPGTRLTVT.

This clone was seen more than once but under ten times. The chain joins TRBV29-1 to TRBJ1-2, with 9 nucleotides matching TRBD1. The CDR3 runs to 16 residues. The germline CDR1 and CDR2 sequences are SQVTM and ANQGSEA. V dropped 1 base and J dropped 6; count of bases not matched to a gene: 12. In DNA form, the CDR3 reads TGCAGCGTTGAAGTAGTTCGGCCACAGGGGGCCCATGGCTACACCTTC. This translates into CSVEVVRPQGAHGYTF.

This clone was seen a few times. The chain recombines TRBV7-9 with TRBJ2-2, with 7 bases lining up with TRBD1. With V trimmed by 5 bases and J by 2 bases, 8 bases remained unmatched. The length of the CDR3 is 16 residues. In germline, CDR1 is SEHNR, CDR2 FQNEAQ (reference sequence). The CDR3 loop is CASSITGAINTGELFF. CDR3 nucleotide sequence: TGTGCCAGCAGCATAACAGGGGCCATTAACACCGGGGAGCTGTTTTTT. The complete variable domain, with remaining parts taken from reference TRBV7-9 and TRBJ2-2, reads DTGVSQNPRHKITKRGQNVTFRCDPISEHNRLYWYRQTLGQGPEFLTYFQNEAQLEKSRLLSDRFSAERPKGSFSTLEIQRTEQGDSAMYLCASSITGAINTGELFFGEGSRLTVL.

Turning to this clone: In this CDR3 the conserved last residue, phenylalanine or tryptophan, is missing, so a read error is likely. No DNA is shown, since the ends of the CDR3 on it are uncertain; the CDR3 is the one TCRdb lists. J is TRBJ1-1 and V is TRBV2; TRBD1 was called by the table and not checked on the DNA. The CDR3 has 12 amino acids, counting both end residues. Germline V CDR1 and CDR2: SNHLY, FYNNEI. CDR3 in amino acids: CASSESKKGGPN.

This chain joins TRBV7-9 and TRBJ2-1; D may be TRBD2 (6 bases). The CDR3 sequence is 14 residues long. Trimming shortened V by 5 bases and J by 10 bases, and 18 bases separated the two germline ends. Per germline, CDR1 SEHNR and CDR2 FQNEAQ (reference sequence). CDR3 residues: CASSQGGAGYEQFF. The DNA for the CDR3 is TGTGCCAGCAGCCAAGGCGGTGCGGGATACGAGCAGTTCTTC.

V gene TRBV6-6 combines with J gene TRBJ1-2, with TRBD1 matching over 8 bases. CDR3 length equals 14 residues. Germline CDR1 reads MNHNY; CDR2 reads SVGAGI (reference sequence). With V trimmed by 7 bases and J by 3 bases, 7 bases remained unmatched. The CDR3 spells CASTFYRGDYGYTF. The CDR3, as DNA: TGTGCCAGCACCTTCTACAGGGGGGACTATGGCTACACCTTC.

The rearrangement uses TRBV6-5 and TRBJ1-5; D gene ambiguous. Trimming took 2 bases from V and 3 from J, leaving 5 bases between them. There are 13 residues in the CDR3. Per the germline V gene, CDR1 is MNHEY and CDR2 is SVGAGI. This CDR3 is CASSYRDNQPQHF. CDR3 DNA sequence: TGTGCCAGCAGTTACAGGGACAATCAGCCCCAGCATTTT.

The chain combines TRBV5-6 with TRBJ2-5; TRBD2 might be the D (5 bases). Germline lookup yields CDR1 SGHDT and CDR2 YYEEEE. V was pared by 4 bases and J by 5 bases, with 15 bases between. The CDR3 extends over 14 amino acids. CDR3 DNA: TGTGCCAGCAGCATACGACCACGCGGGGAGACCCAGTACTTC. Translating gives CASSIRPRGETQYF.

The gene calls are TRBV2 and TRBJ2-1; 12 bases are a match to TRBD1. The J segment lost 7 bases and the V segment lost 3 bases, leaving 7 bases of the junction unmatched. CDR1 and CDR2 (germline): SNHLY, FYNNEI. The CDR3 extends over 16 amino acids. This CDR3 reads CASSDPGQGAENEQFF. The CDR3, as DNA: TGTGCCAGCAGTGACCCGGGACAGGGGGCGGAAAATGAGCAGTTCTTC.

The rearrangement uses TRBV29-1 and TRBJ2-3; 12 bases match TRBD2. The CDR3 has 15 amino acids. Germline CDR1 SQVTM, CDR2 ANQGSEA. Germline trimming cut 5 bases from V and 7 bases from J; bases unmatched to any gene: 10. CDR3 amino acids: CSVLPTSGGGYTQYF. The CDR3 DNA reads TGCAGCGTTCTACCGACTAGCGGGGGTGGGTATACGCAGTATTTT.

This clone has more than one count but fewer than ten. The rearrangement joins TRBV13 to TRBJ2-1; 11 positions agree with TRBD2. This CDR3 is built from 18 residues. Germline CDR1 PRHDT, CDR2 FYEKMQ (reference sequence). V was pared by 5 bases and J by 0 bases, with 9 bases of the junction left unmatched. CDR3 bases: TGTGCCAGCAGCCCACCGACTAGCGGGGAAAGCTCCTACAATGAGCAGTTCTTC. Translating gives CASSPPTSGESSYNEQFF.

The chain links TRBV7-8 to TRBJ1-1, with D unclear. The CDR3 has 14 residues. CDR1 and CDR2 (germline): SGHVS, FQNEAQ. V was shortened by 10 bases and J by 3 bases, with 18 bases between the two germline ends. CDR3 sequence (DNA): TGTGCCAAAGGACCGGAGGGTTTGGACACTGAAGCTTTCTTT. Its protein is CAKGPEGLDTEAFF. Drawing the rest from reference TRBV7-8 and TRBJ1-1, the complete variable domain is GAGVSQSPRYKVAKRGQDVALRCDPISGHVSLFWYQQALGQGPEFLTYFQNEAQLDKSGLPSDRFFAERPEGSVSTLKIQRTQQEDSAVYLCAKGPEGLDTEAFFGQGTRLTVV.

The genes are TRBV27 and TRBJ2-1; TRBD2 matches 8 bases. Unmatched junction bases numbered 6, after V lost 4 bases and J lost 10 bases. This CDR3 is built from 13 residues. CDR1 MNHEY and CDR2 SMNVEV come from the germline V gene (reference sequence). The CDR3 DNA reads TGTGCCAGCAGTTACTTCGGGGGGGACGAGCAGTTCTTC. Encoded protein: CASSYFGGDEQFF.

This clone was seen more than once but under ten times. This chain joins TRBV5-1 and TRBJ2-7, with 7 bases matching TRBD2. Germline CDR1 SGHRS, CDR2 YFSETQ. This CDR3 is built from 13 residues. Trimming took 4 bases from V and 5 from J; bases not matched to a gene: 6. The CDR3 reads CASSLWGGNEQYF. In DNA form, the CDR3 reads TGCGCCAGCAGCCTGTGGGGGGGAAACGAGCAGTACTTC.

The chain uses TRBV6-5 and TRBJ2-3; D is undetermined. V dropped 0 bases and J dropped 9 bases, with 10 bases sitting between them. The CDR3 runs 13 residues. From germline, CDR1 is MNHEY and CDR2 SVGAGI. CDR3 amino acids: CASSYSRRNTQYF. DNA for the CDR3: TGTGCCAGCAGTTACTCTAGGCGTAACACGCAGTATTTT.

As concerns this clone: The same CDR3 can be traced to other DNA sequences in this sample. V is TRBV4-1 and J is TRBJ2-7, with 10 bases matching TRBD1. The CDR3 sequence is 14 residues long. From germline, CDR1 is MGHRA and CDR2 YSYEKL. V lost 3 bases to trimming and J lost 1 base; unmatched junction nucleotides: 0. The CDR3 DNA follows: TGCGCCAGCAGCCAGGGACAGGGGTCCTACGAGCAGTACTTC. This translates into CASSQGQGSYEQYF.

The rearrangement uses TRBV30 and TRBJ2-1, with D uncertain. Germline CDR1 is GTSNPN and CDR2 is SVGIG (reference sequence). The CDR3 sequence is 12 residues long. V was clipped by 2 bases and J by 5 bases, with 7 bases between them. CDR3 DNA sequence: TGTGCCTGGAGTAGAGCTAACAATGAGCAGTTCTTC. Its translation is CAWSRANNEQFF.

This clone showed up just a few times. CDR3 sequence: CSVLNGDGNTIYF. The CDR3 nucleotides are TGCAGCGTCCTGAATGGGGATGGAAACACCATATATTTT. The chain combines TRBV29-1 with TRBJ1-3; D gene unclear. The germline V gene encodes CDR1 SQVTM and CDR2 ANQGSEA. V was pared by 6 bases and J by 3 bases, with 12 bases between. This CDR3 contains 13 residues.